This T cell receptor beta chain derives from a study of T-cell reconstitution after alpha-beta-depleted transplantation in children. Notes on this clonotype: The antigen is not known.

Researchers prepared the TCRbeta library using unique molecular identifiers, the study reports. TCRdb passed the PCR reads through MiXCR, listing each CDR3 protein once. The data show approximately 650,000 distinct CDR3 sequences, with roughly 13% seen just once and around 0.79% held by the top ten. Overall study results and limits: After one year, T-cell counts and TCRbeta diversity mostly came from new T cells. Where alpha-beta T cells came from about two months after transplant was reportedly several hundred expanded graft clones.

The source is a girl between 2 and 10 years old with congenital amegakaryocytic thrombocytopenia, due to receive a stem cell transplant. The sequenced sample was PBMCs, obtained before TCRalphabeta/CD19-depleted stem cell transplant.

This CDR3 is CASSQTQGANTIYF. As DNA, the CDR3 is TGTGCCAGCAGCCAGACACAGGGGGCAAACACCATATATTTT. This sequence joins TRBV3-1 and TRBJ1-3; TRBD1 matches at 9 bases. The ends lost 3 bases at V and 6 bases at J; junction bases unmatched: 3. Germline V gene lookup returns CDR1 LGHDT and CDR2 YNNKEL (reference sequence). The CDR3 length is 14 residues.